This T cell receptor beta chain emerged from a study of graft-versus-host responses after intestinal transplantation. Study-wide findings and caveats: The presence of high graft-versus-host to host-versus-graft clonal ratios in allografts characterized patients with graft-donor T cell macrochimerism. In recipient marrow, GvH clones were found, and some appeared first in ileum or blood.

To note about this clone: The antigen is undetermined.

Profiled with immunoSEQ multiplex PCR; TCRdb holds only in-frame clones, not every one. Among 75,000 to 100,000 clones listed, around 83% were seen once. The sequences come from unstimulated CD8+ T cells sorted from spleen or lymph node cells, collected before intestinal transplant. This receptor was obtained from a human donor who received an intestinal transplant.

CDR3 sequence: CASTTETGLETQYF. The CDR3, as DNA: TGTGCCAGCACCACCGAAACAGGGTTGGAGACCCAGTACTTC. J is TRBJ2-5 and V is TRBV2; tentative D call: TRBD1 (6 bases). The CDR3 runs to 14 residues. The V gene lost 7 bases and the J gene lost 5 bases, with 17 bases spanning the gap. Germline V gives CDR1 SNHLY, CDR2 FYNNEI.